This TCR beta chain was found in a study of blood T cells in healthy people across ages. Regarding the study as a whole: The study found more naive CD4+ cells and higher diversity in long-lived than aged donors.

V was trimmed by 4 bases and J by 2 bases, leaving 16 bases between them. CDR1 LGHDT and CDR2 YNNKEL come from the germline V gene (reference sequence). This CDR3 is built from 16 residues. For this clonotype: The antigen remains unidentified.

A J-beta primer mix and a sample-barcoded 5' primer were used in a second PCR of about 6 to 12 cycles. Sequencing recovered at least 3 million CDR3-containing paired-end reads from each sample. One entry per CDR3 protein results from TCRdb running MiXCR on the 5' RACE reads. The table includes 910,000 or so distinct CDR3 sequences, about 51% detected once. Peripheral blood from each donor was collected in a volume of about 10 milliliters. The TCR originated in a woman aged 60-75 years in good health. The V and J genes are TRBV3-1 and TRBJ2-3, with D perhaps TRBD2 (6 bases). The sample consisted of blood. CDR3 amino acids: CASSPGTSTYTDTQYF. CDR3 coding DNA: TGTGCCAGCAGCCCCGGGACTTCAACTTACACAGATACGCAGTATTTT.